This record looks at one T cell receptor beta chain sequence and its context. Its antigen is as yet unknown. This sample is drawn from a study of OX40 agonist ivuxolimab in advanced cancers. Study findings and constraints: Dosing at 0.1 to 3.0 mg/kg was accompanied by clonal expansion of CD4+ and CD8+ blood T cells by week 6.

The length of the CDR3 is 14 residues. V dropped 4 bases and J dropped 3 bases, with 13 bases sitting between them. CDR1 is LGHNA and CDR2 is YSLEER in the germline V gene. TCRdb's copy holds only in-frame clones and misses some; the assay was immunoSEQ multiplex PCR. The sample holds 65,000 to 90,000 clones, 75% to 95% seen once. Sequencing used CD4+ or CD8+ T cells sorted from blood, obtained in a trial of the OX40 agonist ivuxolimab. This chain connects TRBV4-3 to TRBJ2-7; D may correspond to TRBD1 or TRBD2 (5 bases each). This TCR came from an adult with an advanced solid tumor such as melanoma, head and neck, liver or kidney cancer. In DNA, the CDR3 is TGCGCCAGCAGCCGGCACCTTGGGGGCTACGAGCAGTACTTC. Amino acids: CASSRHLGGYEQYF.